This is a list of T cell receptor beta chains from one sample in a study of lymphopenia after photon versus proton radiotherapy. Method: immunoSEQ multiplex PCR; TCRdb's copy keeps in-frame clones and lacks some. The table includes some 55,000 clones, 83% detected once. The sample consisted of peripheral blood, taken from a patient treated with photon-based radiotherapy. The receptor source for this set is a man aged 50 or older with gastric cancer. CDR3s include the opening cysteine and the closing phenylalanine or tryptophan. A D gene is named only where the DNA matches it firmly. A clone size is listed for some rows: how often the clone was seen (once, few, many), or a class if it is expanded.

>.|TRBJ2-5|.|TRBV19
CASSIEETQYF
TGTGCCAGTAGTATTGAAGAGACCCAGTACTTC
>.|TRBJ2-1|.|TRBV6-6
CASSYVGDEQFF
TGTGCCAGCAGTTACGTAGGGGATGAGCAGTTCTTC
>.|TRBJ2-7|.|TRBV27
CASAAQVTYEQYF
TGTGCCAGCGCCGCGCAGGTCACCTACGAGCAGTACTTC
>TRBD2|TRBJ2-2|.|TRBV7-6
CASSRSGRLDTGELFF
TGTGCCAGCAGCCGAAGCGGGAGGTTGGACACCGGGGAGCTGTTTTTT
>TRBD2|TRBJ2-1|.|TRBV11-2
CASSPHSGTSGIDEQFF
TGTGCCAGCAGCCCGCACTCCGGGACTAGCGGGATTGATGAGCAGTTCTTC
>.|TRBJ1-1|.|TRBV5-6
CASSPQLNTEAFF
TGTGCCAGCAGCCCTCAGCTGAACACTGAAGCTTTCTTT
>TRBD2|TRBJ2-7|.|TRBV27
CASSLSSSGIYEQYF
TGTGCCAGCAGTTTATCGTCTAGCGGGATCTACGAGCAGTACTTC
>TRBD1|TRBJ2-7|.|TRBV19
CASRGTGSYEQYF
TGTGCCAGTAGGGGGACAGGGAGCTACGAGCAGTACTTC
>.|TRBJ2-7|.|TRBV2
CASSAAAFYEQYF
TGTGCCAGCAGTGCAGCGGCTTTCTACGAGCAGTACTTC
>.|TRBJ1-1|.|TRBV29-1
CSVGGRENTEAFF
TGCAGCGTTGGAGGCAGGGAAAACACTGAAGCTTTCTTT
>TRBD1|TRBJ1-1|.|TRBV4-3
CASSRGTGSLNTEAFF
TGCGCCAGCAGCCGGGGGACAGGATCCTTGAACACTGAAGCTTTCTTT
>TRBD2|TRBJ2-5|once|TRBV28
CASSLAGLAGVETQYF
TGTGCCAGCAGTTTAGCGGGACTAGCGGGCGTGGAGACCCAGTACTTC
>.|TRBJ1-5|.|TRBV18
CASQGAGDQPQHF
TGTGCCAGCCAAGGGGCTGGGGATCAGCCCCAGCATTTT
>.|TRBJ2-3|.|TRBV9
CASSTVVEDTQYF
TGTGCCAGCAGTACCGTAGTGGAAGATACGCAGTATTTT
>TRBD2|TRBJ2-3|.|TRBV5-1
CASRWAGGGDTQYF
TGCGCCAGCAGATGGGCGGGAGGAGGAGATACGCAGTATTTT
>.|TRBJ1-1|few|TRBV7-2
CASSLDRWNTEAFF
TGTGCCAGCAGCTTAGACAGGTGGAACACTGAAGCTTTCTTT
>.|TRBJ2-3|.|TRBV7-6
CASSLMSAGTDTQYF
TGTGCCAGCAGCCTCATGTCCGCCGGCACAGATACGCAGTATTTT
>.|TRBJ1-2|.|TRBV2
CASSGWSGEDYGYTF
TGTGCCAGCAGCGGTTGGTCAGGGGAGGACTATGGCTACACCTTC
>TRBD1|TRBJ1-2|.|TRBV6-7
CASSYAGTGVGYTF
TGTGCCAGCAGTTACGCCGGGACAGGGGTTGGCTACACCTTC
>.|TRBJ1-2|.|TRBV19
CASSKRETDHGYTF
TGTGCCAGTAGTAAGCGTGAGACAGACCATGGCTACACCTTC
>.|TRBJ2-1|.|TRBV6-6
CASLQRDEQFF
TGTGCCTCACTGCAGCGGGATGAGCAGTTCTTC
>.|TRBJ1-2|.|TRBV9
CASSVVASGNYGYTF
TGTGCCAGCAGCGTAGTTGCCAGCGGAAACTATGGCTACACCTTC
>.|TRBJ2-1|.|TRBV5-1
CASSLTARSYNEQFF
TGCGCCAGCAGCTTGACGGCTAGATCCTACAATGAGCAGTTCTTC
>.|TRBJ1-3|.|TRBV28
CASAADSSGNTIYF
TGTGCCAGCGCAGCGGACAGCTCTGGAAACACCATATATTTT
>TRBD1|TRBJ1-5|.|TRBV6-6
CASSSGTGGSQPQHF
TGTGCCAGCAGTTCCGGGACAGGGGGAAGTCAGCCCCAGCATTTT
>.|TRBJ1-2|.|TRBV19
CASSIDPRQDGYTF
TGTGCCAGTAGTATAGATCCACGACAGGATGGCTACACCTTC
>.|TRBJ2-3|once|TRBV5-1
CASSQFGTDTQYF
TGCGCCAGCAGCCAGTTCGGCACAGATACGCAGTATTTT
>TRBD2|TRBJ2-3|once|TRBV6-1
CASSEPPAGAIDTQYF
TGTGCCAGCAGTGAACCTCCAGCGGGAGCGATAGATACGCAGTATTTT
>.|TRBJ1-5|once|TRBV5-1
CASSLYGQSNQPQHF
TGCGCCAGCAGCCTCTACGGACAGAGCAATCAGCCCCAGCATTTT
>TRBD1|TRBJ2-7|.|TRBV27
CASWTGGKGEQYF
TGTGCCAGTTGGACAGGGGGGAAAGGGGAGCAGTACTTC
>.|TRBJ1-1|.|TRBV5-6
CASSLVGFTEAFF
TGTGCCAGCAGCTTGGTGGGTTTCACTGAAGCTTTCTTT
>TRBD2|TRBJ2-1|.|TRBV10-2
CASSELASGRPEQFF
TGCGCCAGCAGTGAGTTGGCTAGCGGGAGACCTGAGCAGTTCTTC
>TRBD1|TRBJ1-2|few|TRBV5-8
CASSLGQGIYGYTF
TGTGCCAGCAGCTTAGGACAGGGGATCTATGGCTACACCTTC
>.|TRBJ1-1|.|TRBV7-6
CASSTSGGTEAFF
TGTGCCAGCAGCACAAGTGGGGGCACTGAAGCTTTCTTT
>.|TRBJ1-1|.|TRBV27
CASSFAGLEAEAFF
TGTGCCAGCAGTTTCGCCGGGTTAGAGGCTGAAGCTTTCTTT
>.|TRBJ2-3|few|TRBV2
CASSPSYGKSDTQYF
TGTGCCAGCAGTCCTAGCTACGGCAAATCAGATACGCAGTATTTT
>.|TRBJ2-7|.|TRBV5-5
CASSSRLAPYEQYF
TGTGCCAGCAGCTCCCGACTCGCCCCCTACGAGCAGTACTTC